The 5 T cell receptor beta chains below all came from one sample that was sequenced in a study of human thymus T cells. During corrective heart surgery, resections were taken, and the thymus tissue came from them. The table came from immunoSEQ multiplex PCR; TCRdb's copy has only in-frame clones and leaves some out. The data hold tens of thousands of clones, with around 95% observed a single time. Material: thymus tissue. The receptor source for this set is a girl in the first two years of life with a congenital heart defect but otherwise immunologically healthy.

The rearrangement links TRBV6-5 to TRBJ2-7; D gene ambiguous. Trimming left V 6 bases short and J 7 bases short, with 16 bases between. The CDR3 has 13 residues. Germline V lookup: CDR1 MNHEY, CDR2 SVGAGI. The CDR3 nucleotides read TGTGCCAGCAGACCTACCCACGGCCGGGAGCAGTACTTC. Protein sequence: CASRPTHGREQYF.

The rearrangement links TRBV6-5 to TRBJ1-1; the D gene is possibly TRBD1 (5 bases). Looked up from germline, CDR1 is MNHEY and CDR2 is SVGAGI. The CDR3 extends over 13 amino acids. The germline V and J ends were trimmed by 7 bases and 6 bases, with 15 bases remaining between them. CDR3 in amino acids: CASTPGGAAEAFF. For the CDR3, the DNA is TGTGCCAGCACCCCGGGGGGAGCGGCTGAAGCTTTCTTT.

V and J are TRBV5-1 and TRBJ2-7, with TRBD1 identical over 11 bases. V gave up 0 bases and J gave up 4 bases; unmatched junction bases: 6. The CDR3 runs 16 residues. CDR1 and CDR2 from the germline V gene are SGHRS and YFSETQ. This CDR3 is CASSLEDRGPHYEQYF. DNA of the CDR3: TGCGCCAGCAGCTTGGAGGACAGGGGGCCCCATTACGAGCAGTACTTC.

This chain links TRBV14 with TRBJ2-3, with D possibly being TRBD1 (5 bases). The germline CDR1 and CDR2 sequences are SGHDN and FVKESK. V was shortened by 4 bases and J by 2 bases, with 19 bases between the two germline ends. The CDR3 extends over 17 amino acids. For the CDR3, the DNA is TGTGCCAGCAGCCCTAACAAGAGGACAAGCCCCACAGATACGCAGTATTTT. Translated, it gives CASSPNKRTSPTDTQYF.

The chain combines TRBV10-3 with TRBJ2-1, with D unclear. This CDR3 comprises 15 residues. Germline assignment: CDR1 ENHRY and CDR2 SYGVKD. Trimming left V 8 bases short and J 0 bases short, with 14 bases between. The CDR3 is CAIEESRSSYNEQFF. The CDR3, as DNA: TGTGCCATCGAGGAGTCTAGGAGCTCCTACAATGAGCAGTTCTTC.